The entry below describes one TCR beta chain. The table came from immunoSEQ multiplex PCR; TCRdb's copy has only in-frame clones and leaves some out. This table has 800,000 to 1,200,000 clones, approximately 80% appearing once. The data derive from a study of shared clonotypes between healthy human individuals. The length of the CDR3 is 15 residues. The V gene end was trimmed by 5 bases and the J gene end by 5 bases; junction bases not matched to a gene: 10. Germline-derived CDR1 and CDR2 are SGHAT and FQNNGV. The sequenced material came from memory CD4+ T cells from PBMCs. Subset indicated: CD45RA-negative fraction. The chain links TRBV11-2 to TRBJ1-2, with 8 bases aligning to TRBD1. This clonotype was sampled from a man in his late teens or twenties in good health. Some clones in this sample may be carry-over from other donors' samples. The CDR3: CASSPGQGPGYGYTF. The CDR3 bases are TGTGCCAGCAGCCCAGGACAGGGCCCCGGATATGGCTACACCTTC.